Below, 17 T cell receptor beta chains from the same sample are listed, as sequenced in a study of cytomegalovirus exposure and HLA in healthy donors. The PCR employed 60 Vbeta primers together with 13 Jbeta primers. Method: immunoSEQ multiplex PCR; TCRdb's copy keeps in-frame clones and lacks some. Counted here are 150,000 or so clones, around 80% occurring once; the ten biggest clones make up around 1.5%. The specimen sequenced was PBMCs. These receptors originate from a man aged 30 to 45 in good health and CMV-seropositive.

This chain connects TRBV19 to TRBJ1-2; 7 bases line up with TRBD1. After removal of 3 bases from V and 4 bases from J, the junction contained 8 bases not matched to a gene. Looked up from germline, CDR1 is LNHDA and CDR2 is SQIVND (reference sequence). CDR3 length: 15 amino acids. The CDR3 sequence: CASSIRDSSSYGYTF. In DNA form, the CDR3 reads TGTGCCAGTAGTATTAGGGACAGCTCTTCCTATGGCTACACCTTC.

The V and J genes are TRBV2 and TRBJ1-2, with 7 positions matching TRBD1. Trimming cost V 5 bases and J 5 bases; bases outside gene matches: 8. The CDR3 extends over 14 amino acids. Germline values: CDR1 SNHLY, CDR2 FYNNEI. CDR3 sequence: CASSPRGTDYGYTF. In nucleotides, the CDR3 is TGTGCCAGCAGTCCCCGCGGGACAGATTATGGCTACACCTTC. The full variable domain, in which reference TRBV2 and TRBJ1-2 provide the parts outside the CDR3, is EPEVTQTPSHQVTQMGQEVILRCVPISNHLYFYWYRQILGQKVEFLVSFYNNEISEKSEIFDDQFSVERPDGSNFTLKIRSTKLEDSAMYFCASSPRGTDYGYTFGSGTRLTVV.

The chain recombines TRBV5-1 with TRBJ1-2, with D possibly matching TRBD1 (5 bases). This CDR3 contains 15 residues. The V gene's germline CDR1 is SGHRS and CDR2 YFSETQ. V lost 2 bases, J lost 4 bases, and 15 bases lay in between. CDR3 in DNA: TGCGCCAGCAGCTTTCAAGGGGTTGACACCTATGGCTACACCTTC. It codes for CASSFQGVDTYGYTF.

The chain carries TRBV5-8 and TRBJ2-3, with D perhaps TRBD1 (6 bases). CDR1 is SGHTS, CDR2 YDEGEE, per germline. The CDR3 extends over 15 amino acids. Trimming stripped 6 bases from V and 1 base from J, with 15 bases between. The CDR3 spells CASNLGWGRTDTQYF. CDR3 nucleotide sequence: TGTGCCAGCAACCTTGGTTGGGGGCGCACAGATACGCAGTATTTT.

The V gene is TRBV27, the J gene TRBJ2-7; no clear D gene. The CDR3 totals 13 residues. Germline V gene lookup returns CDR1 MNHEY and CDR2 SMNVEV (reference sequence). V was clipped by 4 bases and J by 2 bases, with 9 bases between them. This chain's CDR3 is CASSSRPTYEQYF. CDR3 bases: TGTGCCAGCAGTTCCAGGCCCACCTACGAGCAGTACTTC.

The chain has TRBV7-9 and TRBJ1-1, with D possibly TRBD1 on 6 matching bases. The germline V gene encodes CDR1 SEHNR and CDR2 FQNEAQ (reference sequence). V was pared by 4 bases and J by 6 bases, with 18 bases between. The CDR3 extends over 15 amino acids. In DNA form, the CDR3 reads TGTGCCAGCAGCTCCCCACAGGGCGAGCGATCTGAAGCTTTCTTT. Translation gives CASSSPQGERSEAFF.

CDR3 loop: CASSEWARGVETQYF. CDR3 sequence (DNA): TGTGCCAGCAGTGAATGGGCCCGGGGGGTGGAGACCCAGTACTTC. This chain joins TRBV2 and TRBJ2-5; 7 bases align to TRBD2. V dropped 2 bases and J dropped 5; count of bases not matched to a gene: 8. Germline values: CDR1 SNHLY, CDR2 FYNNEI. The CDR3 extends over 15 amino acids.

The chain recombines TRBV28 with TRBJ1-6, with D maybe TRBD1 (5 bases). The CDR3 covers 15 residues. Trimming removed 9 bases from V and 11 bases from J, with 23 bases in between. Germline V CDR1 and CDR2: MDHEN, SYDVKM. The CDR3 region is CASQFGAGRLPPLHF. CDR3 nucleotide sequence: TGTGCCAGTCAGTTTGGGGCAGGGCGATTGCCACCCCTCCACTTT.

The rearrangement joins TRBV5-1 to TRBJ2-5; a possible D gene is TRBD1 (6 bases). Germline-derived CDR1 and CDR2 are SGHRS and YFSETQ. V lost 5 bases and J 2 bases, leaving 16 bases between the germline ends. This CDR3 has 15 amino acids. CDR3 sequence reads: CASSYLTGKQETQYF. For the CDR3, the DNA is TGCGCCAGCAGTTACCTAACAGGGAAGCAAGAGACCCAGTACTTC.

The chain couples TRBV10-2 to TRBJ2-1; D call uncertain. V gave up 4 bases and J gave up 7 bases, with 14 bases separating them. The V gene's germline CDR1 is WSHSY and CDR2 SAAADI. The CDR3 totals 14 residues. The CDR3 DNA is TGCGCCAGCAGTGTCAGGTCCTTTGATAATGAGCAGTTCTTC. This translates into CASSVRSFDNEQFF.

The chain has TRBV6-1 and TRBJ1-5, with 8 bases fitting TRBD1. In germline, CDR1 is MNHNS, CDR2 SASEGT. The CDR3 is made up of 15 amino acids. V dropped 2 bases and J dropped 1; count of bases not matched to a gene: 1. In DNA, the CDR3 is TGTGCCAGCAGTGAACAGGGGGCAAGCAATCAGCCCCAGCATTTT. Amino acid sequence: CASSEQGASNQPQHF.

The CDR3: CASSSNLAGSVGNEQYF. Written as DNA, the CDR3 is TGTGCCAGCAGTTCGAATCTAGCGGGCTCCGTAGGCAACGAGCAGTACTTC. The chain employs TRBV28 and TRBJ2-7; 8 bases match TRBD2. J lost 5 bases, V lost 4 bases, and 16 bases had no gene match. There are 17 residues in the CDR3. The germline V gene encodes CDR1 MDHEN and CDR2 SYDVKM.

The chain carries TRBV6-5 and TRBJ2-4; tentative D call: TRBD2 (6 bases). Deletions cut 6 bases from V and 8 bases from J, with 17 bases between. The CDR3 contains 14 residues. Per germline, CDR1 MNHEY and CDR2 SVGAGI. The CDR3 region is CASRLSTGGDIQYF. CDR3 nucleotides: TGTGCCAGCAGACTGTCGACCGGAGGGGACATTCAGTACTTC.

CDR3 coding DNA: TGTGCCAGCACTCTTGACCAGGGACTAGATACGCAGTATTTT. Protein sequence: CASTLDQGLDTQYF. The V and J genes are TRBV7-2 and TRBJ2-3; D is perhaps TRBD2 (6 bases). The CDR3 is 14 residues long. The ends were cut back, 7 bases at V and 5 bases at J, with 16 bases in the middle. The germline V gene has CDR1 SGHTA and CDR2 FQGNSA.

This rearrangement joins TRBV28 to TRBJ1-1, with a weak D call TRBD1 (6 bases). The V end was cut by 9 bases, the J end by 1 base, with 15 bases between. The length of the CDR3 is 14 residues. In germline, CDR1 is MDHEN, CDR2 SYDVKM. CDR3 protein: CASVRDNSNTEAFF. The CDR3 nucleotides read TGTGCCAGTGTACGGGACAACTCGAACACTGAAGCTTTCTTT.

The rearrangement joins TRBV6-1 to TRBJ1-2, with a tentative D call TRBD1 (5 bases). V dropped 7 bases and J dropped 4 bases, with 16 bases sitting between them. CDR1 is MNHNS, CDR2 SASEGT, per germline. The CDR3 covers 14 residues. The CDR3, as DNA: TGTGCCAGCACCCAGCGGGACGGGATCTATGGCTACACCTTC. Amino acids: CASTQRDGIYGYTF.

CDR3 in amino acids: CASSLPPISEALKNIQYF. The CDR3 DNA is TGTGCCAGCAGCCTCCCCCCCATCTCTGAAGCCCTCAAAAACATTCAGTACTTC. This chain connects TRBV7-9 to TRBJ2-4; no firm D call. V was trimmed by 5 bases and J by 3 bases, leaving 23 bases between them. The CDR3 length is 18 residues. Germline CDR1 SEHNR, CDR2 FQNEAQ (reference sequence).